This TCR beta chain was profiled in a study of blood T cell repertoires in COVID-19. For the study at large: There were acute and convalescent COVID-19 samples, and they came from the United States, Italy and Spain. Sources were T cells, B-cell-depleted T cells, or PBMCs; the material itself was cDNA or gDNA.

The CDR3 spans 8 residues. In the original processing: Nucleated cell number was recorded as an estimate derived from reference gene primer amplification. Clones were read by immunoSEQ multiplex PCR, and TCRdb kept only the in-frame ones, dropping some. V and J calls and clone size come straight from that table; D and trimming were deduced from the DNA. This sample has some 200,000 clones; 76% occur once, and the top ten carry more than 6.5%. Comment on this clone: One end of the junction is discordant with germline, which a read error may explain.

The rearrangement joins TRBV12-3 or TRBV12-4 to TRBJ2-3; D remains unclear. The sequence was collected from a woman in her fifties or sixties with active or convalescent COVID-19. Specimen: peripheral blood. Written as DNA, the CDR3 is TGTGCCAGCAATCCATCATCTTTT. Amino acid sequence: CASNPSSF.